The sample holds many counts of the clone carrying this T cell receptor (beta chain). As yet, its antigen is unknown. The germline CDR1 and CDR2 sequences are DFQATT and SNEGSKA (reference sequence). This CDR3 contains 13 residues. Trimming shortened V by 2 bases and J by 3 bases, and 11 bases separated the two germline ends. This entry belongs to a study of regulatory T cells in long-lasting Graves disease. Study details: Recently diagnosed Graves' patients had received antithyroid drugs for under 3 months. The study's findings and limits: The study found TRBV28, TRBJ1-2 and TRBJ2-5 favored in persistent disease.

Time point meaning: newly diagnosed GD, antithyroid drugs for less than 3 months. From RNA extracted from PBMCs, the TCR library was made. Building the TCR beta libraries relied on iRepertoire HTBI primers, and CDR3 regions underwent Arm-PCR. TCRdb processed the multiplex PCR reads anew with MiXCR; each CDR3 protein has one entry. The sample holds about 220,000 distinct CDR3 sequences; 15% to 20% are singletons and the top ten take around 20%. The TCR originated in a female donor with Graves disease. Here the sequenced sample was peripheral blood mononuclear cells (PBMCs), taken at new diagnosis, from a patient treated with antithyroid drugs. This chain connects TRBV20-1 to TRBJ2-7; either TRBD1 or TRBD2 may supply D (6 bases each). CDR3 protein: CSARRGEGYEQYF. In DNA form, the CDR3 reads TGCAGTGCTAGAAGGGGGGAAGGCTACGAGCAGTACTTC.